One sample yielded the 12 T cell receptor beta chains listed below, sequenced in a study of shared clonotypes between healthy human individuals. Sequencing was performed with immunoSEQ multiplex PCR; in TCRdb, only in-frame clones are kept and a portion is missing. Among approximately 1,000,000 clones listed, 70% to 85% were seen once. Material for sequencing was memory CD4+ T cells from PBMCs. Subset meaning: CD45RA-negative fraction. These receptors originate from a man in his late teens or twenties in good health. Some clones in this sample may be carry-over from other donors' samples.

This chain links TRBV28 with TRBJ2-3; D is possibly TRBD1 (5 bases). Germline V CDR1 and CDR2: MDHEN, SYDVKM. The CDR3 contains 17 residues. Trimming took off 5 bases at V and 2 bases at J, with 20 bases between the two ends. Written as DNA, the CDR3 is TGTGCCAGCAGTCCCCTGGGGCTCCAGATCCTCACAGATACGCAGTATTTT. Translation gives CASSPLGLQILTDTQYF.

A single count supports this clone. The chain joins TRBV7-2 to TRBJ2-2, with 7 bases lining up with TRBD2. Germline trimming cut 5 bases from V and 0 bases from J; bases unmatched to any gene: 6. Per the germline V gene, CDR1 is SGHTA and CDR2 is FQGNSA. The CDR3 consists of 16 residues. CDR3 DNA sequence: TGTGCCAGCAGCCTCCTCGGGGGGTCGAACACCGGGGAGCTGTTTTTT. Translation gives CASSLLGGSNTGELFF.

The chain combines TRBV9 with TRBJ2-3, with 10 bases lining up with TRBD2. The CDR3 loop spans 15 amino acids. CDR1 is SGDLS, CDR2 YYNGEE, per germline. Trimming at V came to 4 bases and at J to 1 base, leaving 3 bases not matched to a gene. The DNA of the CDR3 is TGTGCCAGCAGCACCCTAGCGGGAGGCACAGATACGCAGTATTTT. Residues: CASSTLAGGTDTQYF.

The V gene is TRBV29-1, the J gene TRBJ1-5; D gene uncertain. The CDR3 has 13 amino acids. Germline lookup yields CDR1 SQVTM and CDR2 ANQGSEA. The V and J ends lost 6 bases and 1 base respectively, with 10 bases between them. The CDR3 sequence is CSVAAQSNQPQHF. CDR3 in DNA: TGCAGCGTCGCCGCACAGAGCAATCAGCCCCAGCATTTT.

CDR3 sequence: CASSYTTGTQYF. For the CDR3, the DNA is TGTGCCAGCAGTTACACGACGGGTACGCAGTATTTT. V and J are TRBV6-5 and TRBJ2-3; no reliable D call. The germline V and J ends were trimmed by 2 bases and 8 bases, with 8 bases remaining between them. Germline values: CDR1 MNHEY, CDR2 SVGAGI. This CDR3 contains 12 residues.

Regarding this clone: Other nucleotide sequences in the sample specify the same CDR3. The chain has TRBV4-1 and TRBJ2-7; D unresolved. The ends were cut back, 6 bases at V and 0 bases at J, with 9 bases in the middle. Germline values: CDR1 MGHRA, CDR2 YSYEKL. The CDR3 covers 13 residues. The chain's CDR3 is CASSRGGSYEQYF. Here the CDR3 DNA reads TGCGCCAGCAGTCGCGGCGGCTCCTACGAGCAGTACTTC.

The CDR3: CASSRQGHGYTF. The CDR3 nucleotides are TGTGCCAGCAGTAGACAGGGCCATGGCTACACCTTC. The chain uses TRBV6-6 and TRBJ1-2; 7 bases are shared with TRBD1. The junction had 3 bases not matched to a gene; V was cut back by 5 bases and J by 6 bases. The CDR3 is 12 residues long. Germline CDR1 is MNHNY and CDR2 is SVGAGI (reference sequence).

About this clone: Given a much more abundant clone one base away, this may be a read error. V and J are TRBV4-2 and TRBJ2-5, with 7 bases fitting TRBD1. Germline V gives CDR1 LGHNA, CDR2 YNFKEQ. V shed 4 bases, J shed 4 bases, and the junction held 3 bases outside the gene matches. The CDR3 covers 13 residues. The CDR3 sequence is CASSRGQSETQYF. In DNA form, the CDR3 reads TGTGCCAGCAGCCGGGGACAGTCAGAGACCCAGTACTTC.

V is TRBV28 and J is TRBJ2-7; TRBD2 matches 7 bases. The length of the CDR3 is 16 residues. Germline V gene data show CDR1 as MDHEN and CDR2 as SYDVKM. The junction had 11 bases not matched to a gene; V was cut back by 2 bases and J by 4 bases. CDR3 in DNA: TGTGCCAGCAGTTTAGTTATCGGCGGGGGATCGTACGAGCAGTACTTC. Its protein is CASSLVIGGGSYEQYF.

The V gene is TRBV5-1, the J gene TRBJ2-7; 7 bases map to TRBD2. Germline CDR1 SGHRS, CDR2 YFSETQ. The CDR3 length is 14 residues. V dropped 4 bases and J dropped 4; count of bases not matched to a gene: 8. The CDR3 region has the DNA TGCGCCAGCAGCCCAGCGGGATTAACTTACGAGCAGTACTTC. This codes for CASSPAGLTYEQYF.

The rearrangement links TRBV27 to TRBJ2-7, with TRBD1 as a possible D gene (5 bases). Germline CDR1 reads MNHEY; CDR2 reads SMNVEV (reference sequence). The CDR3 extends over 17 amino acids. V gave up 6 bases and J gave up 2 bases, with 23 bases separating them. In nucleotides, the CDR3 is TGTGCCAGCAGCCCCAGGGTGTCCCCCTCGGGCGCCTACGAGCAGTACTTC. It is translated as CASSPRVSPSGAYEQYF.

The chain links TRBV6-5 to TRBJ2-4, with 7 bases that match TRBD2. V was clipped by 0 bases and J by 8 bases; unmatched bases: 7. This CDR3 is built from 15 residues. Germline V gives CDR1 MNHEY, CDR2 SVGAGI. The CDR3 here is CASSYSMGGNYIQYF. DNA for the CDR3: TGTGCCAGCAGTTACTCGATGGGGGGGAATTACATTCAGTACTTC.